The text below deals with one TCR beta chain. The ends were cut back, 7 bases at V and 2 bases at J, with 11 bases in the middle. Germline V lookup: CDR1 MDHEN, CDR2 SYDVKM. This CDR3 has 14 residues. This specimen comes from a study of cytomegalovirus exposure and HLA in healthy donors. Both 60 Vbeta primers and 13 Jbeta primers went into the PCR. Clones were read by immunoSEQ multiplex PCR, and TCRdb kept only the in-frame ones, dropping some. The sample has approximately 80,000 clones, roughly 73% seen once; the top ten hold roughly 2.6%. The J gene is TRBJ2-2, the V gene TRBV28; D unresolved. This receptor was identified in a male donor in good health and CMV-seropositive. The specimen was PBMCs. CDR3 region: CASKDPTNTGELFF. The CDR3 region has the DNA TGTGCCAGCAAAGACCCGACAAACACCGGGGAGCTGTTTTTT. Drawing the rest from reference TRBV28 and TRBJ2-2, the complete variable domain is DVKVTQSSRYLVKRTGEKVFLECVQDMDHENMFWYRQDPGLGLRLIYFSYDVKMKEKGDIPEGYSVSREKKERFSLILESASTNQTSMYLCASKDPTNTGELFFGEGSRLTVL.